These 16 T cell receptor beta chains share one sample of origin, sequenced in a study of OX40 agonist ivuxolimab in advanced cancers. Sequenced by immunoSEQ multiplex PCR; TCRdb stores in-frame clones only, minus some. The data contain 70,000 to 85,000 clones, roughly 85% of them seen just once; the ten biggest clones take up 1.9%. This specimen was CD4+ or CD8+ T cells sorted from blood, taken in a trial of the OX40 agonist ivuxolimab. Every receptor here comes from an adult with an advanced solid tumor such as melanoma, head and neck, liver or kidney cancer.

V and J are TRBV7-9 and TRBJ2-3; 7 nucleotides align to TRBD1. Germline CDR1 and CDR2: SEHNR and FQNEAQ (reference sequence). The CDR3 loop spans 14 amino acids. Unmatched junction bases numbered 7, after V lost 5 bases and J lost 5 bases. CDR3 region: CASSTTGVVDTQYF. CDR3 coding DNA: TGTGCCAGCAGCACCACAGGGGTTGTAGATACGCAGTATTTT. Full variable domain (outside the CDR3, taken from reference TRBV7-9 and TRBJ2-3): DTGVSQNPRHKITKRGQNVTFRCDPISEHNRLYWYRQTLGQGPEFLTYFQNEAQLEKSRLLSDRFSAERPKGSFSTLEIQRTEQGDSAMYLCASSTTGVVDTQYFGPGTRLTVL.

The chain is built from TRBV28 and TRBJ2-3; D possibly corresponds to TRBD2 (6 bases). CDR3 length: 15 amino acids. Germline CDR1 is MDHEN and CDR2 is SYDVKM. Between the trimmed V and J ends, which lost 5 bases and 0 bases, there was a span of 12 bases. CDR3 amino acids: CASSPARGSTDTQYF. The CDR3 DNA sequence: TGTGCCAGCAGTCCGGCCCGGGGGAGCACAGATACGCAGTATTTT. Looking up the rest from reference TRBV28 and TRBJ2-3 gives the full variable domain: DVKVTQSSRYLVKRTGEKVFLECVQDMDHENMFWYRQDPGLGLRLIYFSYDVKMKEKGDIPEGYSVSREKKERFSLILESASTNQTSMYLCASSPARGSTDTQYFGPGTRLTVL.

V and J are TRBV5-1 and TRBJ2-5; D is uncertain. Germline CDR1 is SGHRS and CDR2 is YFSETQ. The CDR3 covers 14 residues. V was cut by 4 bases and J by 7 bases, with 17 bases left in between. Here the CDR3 DNA reads TGCGCCAGCAGCCCCCCATTGGGCTCGGGGACCCAGTACTTC. Translated: CASSPPLGSGTQYF.

The chain employs TRBV7-2 and TRBJ2-2, with TRBD1 as a possible D gene (5 bases). This CDR3 contains 16 residues. In germline, CDR1 is SGHTA, CDR2 FQGNSA. V lost 5 bases to trimming and J lost 4 bases, with 17 bases between them. CDR3 sequence reads: CASSRAARGITGELFF. DNA of the CDR3: TGTGCCAGCAGCCGGGCGGCAAGGGGCATCACCGGGGAGCTGTTTTTT.

This chain connects TRBV6-5 to TRBJ2-7; D may be TRBD1 (6 bases). Trimming stripped 2 bases from V and 3 bases from J, with 8 bases between. CDR1 is MNHEY, CDR2 SVGAGI, per germline. The CDR3 contains 13 residues. As DNA, the CDR3 is TGTGCCAGCAGTTACCTCAGGGGCTACGAGCAGTACTTC. It translates to CASSYLRGYEQYF.

The V and J genes are TRBV9 and TRBJ2-1; 7 bases agree with TRBD2. There are 15 residues in the CDR3. Germline V CDR1 and CDR2: SGDLS, YYNGEE. V was clipped by 4 bases and J by 5 bases; unmatched bases: 9. For the CDR3, the DNA is TGTGCCAGCAGCTCCGGGACTACCGTTAACAATGAGCAGTTCTTC. Translation: CASSSGTTVNNEQFF.

The chain carries TRBV6-5 and TRBJ1-1; D unclear. Germline V gene data show CDR1 as MNHEY and CDR2 as SVGAGI. This CDR3 region has 14 residues. V gave up 0 bases and J gave up 3 bases, with 8 bases separating them. CDR3 region: CASSYSGRDTEAFF. The CDR3 DNA sequence: TGTGCCAGCAGTTACTCAGGGCGGGACACTGAAGCTTTCTTT.

The V gene is TRBV7-9, the J gene TRBJ2-3, with D possibly TRBD1 on 6 matching bases. Germline loops: CDR1 SEHNR, CDR2 FQNEAQ (reference sequence). The V and J ends lost 1 base and 0 bases respectively, with 8 bases between them. The CDR3 is made up of 15 amino acids. CDR3 loop: CASSLGQGSTDTQYF. CDR3 sequence (DNA): TGTGCCAGCAGCTTAGGGCAGGGGAGCACAGATACGCAGTATTTT.

V gene TRBV6-1 combines with J gene TRBJ2-5; TRBD2 is a possible D gene (7 bases). The CDR3 has 14 residues. CDR1 is MNHNS, CDR2 SASEGT, per germline. V lost 7 bases, J lost 5 bases, and 17 bases lay in between. CDR3 sequence (DNA): TGTGCCAGCACCGTCGGGGGGCCGGTGGAGACCCAGTACTTC. Translating gives CASTVGGPVETQYF.

J is TRBJ1-6 and V is TRBV7-2, with D unresolved. Trimming took 5 bases from V and 1 from J, leaving 12 bases between them. CDR3 size: 16 residues. Germline assignment: CDR1 SGHTA and CDR2 FQGNSA. The CDR3 DNA is TGTGCCAGCAGCCCCCGAGTTGGATCCTATAATTCACCCCTCCACTTT. Its translation is CASSPRVGSYNSPLHF.

V is TRBV5-6 and J is TRBJ2-5; D is unclear. Trimming left V 2 bases short and J 2 bases short, with 1 base between. CDR1 SGHDT and CDR2 YYEEEE come from the germline V gene. There are 11 residues in the CDR3. The CDR3 is CASSFQETQYF. The CDR3 bases are TGTGCCAGCAGCTTTCAAGAGACCCAGTACTTC.

The sample holds a few counts of this clone. V and J are TRBV30 and TRBJ1-4, with D unclear. The germline V gene has CDR1 GTSNPN and CDR2 SVGIG (reference sequence). CDR3 length: 13 amino acids. V lost 0 bases, J lost 2 bases, and 4 bases lay in between. CDR3 coding DNA: TGTGCCTGGAGTGTGGCGACTAATGAAAAACTGTTTTTT. The encoded protein is CAWSVATNEKLFF.

The rearrangement uses TRBV10-3 and TRBJ2-1; 9 nucleotides line up with TRBD1. The germline V gene has CDR1 ENHRY and CDR2 SYGVKD. CDR3 length: 13 residues. J gave up 7 bases and V 9 bases, and 7 bases lay outside the gene matches. The CDR3 coding sequence is TGTGCCATGACGGGACAGGGCTCGAATGAGCAGTTCTTC. Its protein product is CAMTGQGSNEQFF.

The rearrangement uses TRBV19 and TRBJ2-5; no clear D. The DNA end is a closer match to TRBJ2-7, so the J assignment may be wrong. Per the germline V gene, CDR1 is LNHDA and CDR2 is SQIVND (reference sequence). CDR3 size: 15 residues. CDR3 DNA: TGTGCCAGTAGTATAGATTTGGCCAGCTCCTACGAGCAGTACTTC. It codes for CASSIDLASSYEQYF.

This clone showed up just once. The chain links TRBV19 to TRBJ2-4; 9 bases fit TRBD2. Germline CDR1 is LNHDA and CDR2 is SQIVND (reference sequence). This CDR3 region has 15 residues. J lost 6 bases, V lost 7 bases, and 10 bases had no gene match. CDR3 amino acids: CASTSATSGRNIQYF. The CDR3, as DNA: TGTGCCAGTACCTCGGCGACTAGCGGTCGAAACATTCAGTACTTC.

This clone was seen once. The J gene is TRBJ1-6, the V gene TRBV6-5, with D perhaps matching TRBD1 (5 bases). Looked up from germline, CDR1 is MNHEY and CDR2 is SVGAGI. Trimming took 5 bases from V and 10 from J, leaving 12 bases between them. There are 13 residues in the CDR3. CDR3 sequence: CASSGGHRSPLHF. The CDR3 DNA is TGTGCCAGCAGTGGAGGACATCGATCACCCCTCCACTTT.